The clone carrying this T cell receptor (beta chain) was recorded a few times. Its antigen remains unknown. The CDR3 spans 13 residues. Germline-derived CDR1 and CDR2 are SQVTM and ANQGSEA. V was cut by 6 bases and J by 0 bases, with 11 bases left in between. cDNA libraries for TCR alpha and TCR beta, carrying sample barcodes and UMIs, came from 5'RACE with constant-segment primers. In TCRdb, the 5' RACE reads were re-called with MiXCR into one record per CDR3 protein. This table has some 260,000 distinct CDR3 sequences, about 17% appearing once. The data stem from a study of T-cell memory formation after mild COVID-19. General study findings and limits: Clones contracting over day 15 to 85 were CD4/CD8 balanced, with later expanders leaning CD4+.

This chain joins TRBV29-1 and TRBJ1-1; possible D gene TRBD1, 5 bases. This TCR was sampled from a man aged 18 to 29 who had mild COVID-19 (a few samples of this study predate the infection). Cell type and time point are not known. Material: PBMCs or a T cell subset sorted from them (not recorded which). CDR3 nucleotides: TGCAGCGTGGGGGTGGATATGAACACTGAAGCTTTCTTT. This gives the protein CSVGVDMNTEAFF.